Listed below are T cell receptor beta chains from one sample, sequenced in a study of sequential checkpoint blockade in melanoma. Using immunoSEQ multiplex PCR, the repertoire was profiled, and TCRdb retains in-frame clones only, with some absent. The profile shows about 19,000 clones, approximately 26% of them singletons. Specimen: tumor tissue (inferred from file names), collected from a patient given nivolumab and ipilimumab in sequence. Every receptor here comes from a human donor with melanoma. The CDR3 runs from the conserved cysteine through the conserved F or W. The D gene is left open where the match is weak. A row's size may be missing; if present it is once, few, many or a size class.

clone_size: few
d_call: TRBD2
v_call: TRBV10-2
j_call: TRBJ2-7
cdr3_nt: TGCGCCAGCAGTTACAGCGGACTAGCGGGGTACTACGAGCAGTACTTC
cdr3_aa: CASSYSGLAGYYEQYF

clone_size: NA
d_call: TRBD2
v_call: TRBV6-8
j_call: TRBJ2-7
cdr3_nt: TGTGCCAGCAGTAAGACTAGCGGGAGGAGAGAGCAGTACTTC
cdr3_aa: CASSKTSGRREQYF

clone_size: NA
d_call: TRBD1
v_call: TRBV19
j_call: TRBJ1-1
cdr3_nt: TGTGCCAGCCGAGGACAGGGGGTATGGAACACTGAAGCTTTCTTT
cdr3_aa: CASRGQGVWNTEAFF

clone_size: many
d_call: TRBD1
v_call: TRBV11-3
j_call: TRBJ1-2
cdr3_nt: TGTGCCAGCAGCCGTACTGACAGGGCTGATGGCTACACCTTC
cdr3_aa: CASSRTDRADGYTF

clone_size: NA
d_call: TRBD2
v_call: TRBV23-1
j_call: TRBJ2-1
cdr3_nt: TGCGCCAGCAGTCAATGCCGCGCGGGAGGGCCCGGTGAGCAGTTCTTC
cdr3_aa: CASSQCRAGGPGEQFF

clone_size: NA
d_call: TRBD1
v_call: TRBV19
j_call: TRBJ1-6
cdr3_nt: TGTGCCAGTAGTATCTACAGGGACAGCTCCTATAATTCACCCCTCCACTTT
cdr3_aa: CASSIYRDSSYNSPLHF

clone_size: many
d_call: TRBD2
v_call: TRBV11-3
j_call: TRBJ2-5
cdr3_nt: TGTGCCAGCAGCTCCAGGACTAGCGGGGGGGCAGAGACCCAGTACTTC
cdr3_aa: CASSSRTSGGAETQYF

clone_size: NA
d_call: TRBD2
v_call: TRBV7-6
j_call: TRBJ2-3
cdr3_nt: TGTGCCAGCAGCTTATGGCGGGGGGGCCCAGATACGCAGTATTTT
cdr3_aa: CASSLWRGGPDTQYF

clone_size: few
d_call: NA
v_call: TRBV6-8
j_call: TRBJ2-7
cdr3_nt: TGTGCCAGCGGTCAGTCGGGAAACGTAAAGGGGCCTTCCTACGAGCAGTACTTC
cdr3_aa: CASGQSGNVKGPSYEQYF

clone_size: NA
d_call: NA
v_call: TRBV18
j_call: TRBJ1-1
cdr3_nt: TGTGCCAGCTCACCACAAAGACTCCTCCCGGGCACTGAAGCTTTCTTT
cdr3_aa: CASSPQRLLPGTEAFF

clone_size: NA
d_call: NA
v_call: TRBV5-1
j_call: TRBJ1-5
cdr3_nt: TGCGCCAGCAGCTCGGGAGGCGCAGGCGATAATCATCAGCCCCAGCATTTT
cdr3_aa: CASSSGGAGDNHQPQHF

clone_size: few
d_call: NA
v_call: TRBV7-5
j_call: TRBJ2-7
cdr3_nt: TGTGCCAGCAGCGAAACGTCGAACAGGGTCGAGCAGTACTTC
cdr3_aa: CASSETSNRVEQYF

clone_size: few
d_call: TRBD1
v_call: TRBV11-3
j_call: TRBJ2-7
cdr3_nt: TGTGCCAGCAGCGGCCGACAGGGGGCTTTGGGCGAGCAGTACTTC
cdr3_aa: CASSGRQGALGEQYF

clone_size: NA
d_call: TRBD2
v_call: TRBV11-3
j_call: TRBJ2-1
cdr3_nt: TGTGCCAGCAGCTTGGCGGGAGGCCGTTCCTACAATGAGCAGTTCTTC
cdr3_aa: CASSLAGGRSYNEQFF

clone_size: few
d_call: NA
v_call: TRBV11-3
j_call: TRBJ2-3
cdr3_nt: TGTGCCAGCAGTCTTACAGGGTCAAAAGATACGCAGTATTTT
cdr3_aa: CASSLTGSKDTQYF

clone_size: NA
d_call: NA
v_call: TRBV6-8
j_call: TRBJ2-7
cdr3_nt: TGTGCCAGCAGTGCTTGGGTGCGGGGGCCCTCCTACGAGCAGTACTTC
cdr3_aa: CASSAWVRGPSYEQYF

clone_size: NA
d_call: NA
v_call: TRBV19
j_call: TRBJ2-6
cdr3_nt: TGTGCCAGTAGGCCCGCGCGGGACTCTGGGGCCAACGTCCTGACTTTC
cdr3_aa: CASRPARDSGANVLTF

clone_size: NA
d_call: TRBD2
v_call: TRBV4-1
j_call: TRBJ2-1
cdr3_nt: TGCGCCAGCAGCTCCCGTGGGACTAGCGTCATGGGCAATGAGCAGTTCTTC
cdr3_aa: CASSSRGTSVMGNEQFF

clone_size: NA
d_call: NA
v_call: TRBV19
j_call: TRBJ2-7
cdr3_nt: TGTGCCAGTAGTGAAAACCGGGGTTGGTACGAGCAGTACTTC
cdr3_aa: CASSENRGWYEQYF

clone_size: few
d_call: NA
v_call: TRBV7-6
j_call: TRBJ2-7
cdr3_nt: TGTGCCAGCAGCCAACCCGGGACACCTACCTACGAGCAGTACTTC
cdr3_aa: CASSQPGTPTYEQYF

clone_size: NA
d_call: NA
v_call: TRBV29-1
j_call: TRBJ2-6
cdr3_nt: TGCAGCGTGGGACTGCCTCGGGGTGGGGCCAACGTCCTGACTTTC
cdr3_aa: CSVGLPRGGANVLTF

clone_size: few
d_call: NA
v_call: TRBV6-8
j_call: TRBJ1-5
cdr3_nt: TGTGCCAGCAGTTACTCGGCAGGGGACAATCAGCCCCAGCATTTT
cdr3_aa: CASSYSAGDNQPQHF

clone_size: NA
d_call: TRBD1
v_call: TRBV18
j_call: TRBJ2-5
cdr3_nt: TGTGCCAGCGGAATACAGGGGAAAGAGACCCAGTACTTC
cdr3_aa: CASGIQGKETQYF

clone_size: NA
d_call: NA
v_call: TRBV5-1
j_call: TRBJ1-1
cdr3_nt: TGCGCCAGCAGCTTGGGGGCGGGGTTGACTGAAGCTTTCTTT
cdr3_aa: CASSLGAGLTEAFF

clone_size: NA
d_call: TRBD1
v_call: TRBV11-3
j_call: TRBJ1-2
cdr3_nt: TGTGCCAGCAGCGGCCGCCAGACAGGGGCTATTAACTATGGCTACACCTTC
cdr3_aa: CASSGRQTGAINYGYTF

clone_size: few
d_call: NA
v_call: TRBV7-6
j_call: TRBJ2-7
cdr3_nt: TGTGCCAGCAGCTCCACCCGAATATTAGCCTACGAGCAGTACTTC
cdr3_aa: CASSSTRILAYEQYF

clone_size: few
d_call: NA
v_call: TRBV28
j_call: TRBJ1-1
cdr3_nt: TGTGCCAGCAGTCCCGGGACTTTAACTGAAGCTTTCTTT
cdr3_aa: CASSPGTLTEAFF

clone_size: once
d_call: TRBD1
v_call: TRBV5-1
j_call: TRBJ1-2
cdr3_nt: TGCGCCAGCAGCTATACAGGGGGCGATAATGGCTACACCTTC
cdr3_aa: CASSYTGGDNGYTF

clone_size: few
d_call: TRBD2
v_call: TRBV28
j_call: TRBJ2-3
cdr3_nt: TGTGCCAGCAGGAAAGACGCTAGCGGGAGCAGCACAGATACGCAGTATTTT
cdr3_aa: CASRKDASGSSTDTQYF

clone_size: NA
d_call: TRBD2
v_call: TRBV15
j_call: TRBJ2-7
cdr3_nt: TGTGCCACCAGCAGAGATCGCACTAGCGGGAGGTACGAGCAGTACTTC
cdr3_aa: CATSRDRTSGRYEQYF

clone_size: NA
d_call: NA
v_call: TRBV28
j_call: TRBJ1-2
cdr3_nt: TGTGCCAGCAGTTTATGGGAAGGAGGGCTTGGTGGCTACACCTTC
cdr3_aa: CASSLWEGGLGGYTF

clone_size: NA
d_call: NA
v_call: TRBV5-1
j_call: TRBJ2-1
cdr3_nt: TGCGCCAGCAGCTTGGAGTTCACCCCCAATGAGCAGTTCTTC
cdr3_aa: CASSLEFTPNEQFF

clone_size: many
d_call: NA
v_call: TRBV11-3
j_call: TRBJ2-2
cdr3_nt: TGTGCCAGCAGCTTAGTAAAGTTGCAAACCGGGGAGCTGTTTTTT
cdr3_aa: CASSLVKLQTGELFF

clone_size: NA
d_call: TRBD1
v_call: TRBV11-3
j_call: TRBJ1-1
cdr3_nt: TGTGCCAGCAGCTTAAAGACAGGGGGGGGCACTGAAGCTTTCTTT
cdr3_aa: CASSLKTGGGTEAFF

clone_size: many
d_call: TRBD1
v_call: TRBV9
j_call: TRBJ1-2
cdr3_nt: TGTGCCAGCAGCGCACAGGGGGCATTTGGCTACACCTTC
cdr3_aa: CASSAQGAFGYTF

clone_size: NA
d_call: TRBD1
v_call: TRBV29-1
j_call: TRBJ1-1
cdr3_nt: TGCAGCGTTGTGGGACAGAAAAACACTGAAGCTTTCTTT
cdr3_aa: CSVVGQKNTEAFF

clone_size: many
d_call: TRBD1
v_call: TRBV11-3
j_call: TRBJ1-3
cdr3_nt: TGTGCCAGCAGCCGCGGGGACAGCTCTGGAAACACCATATATTTT
cdr3_aa: CASSRGDSSGNTIYF

clone_size: NA
d_call: NA
v_call: TRBV6-8
j_call: TRBJ2-1
cdr3_nt: TGTGCCAGCAGTCCCCAGGGGAACGCCTACAATGAGCAGTTCTTC
cdr3_aa: CASSPQGNAYNEQFF

clone_size: NA
d_call: NA
v_call: TRBV19
j_call: TRBJ2-3
cdr3_nt: TGTGCCAGTAGTATGCGACTAGGTGATACGCAGTATTTT
cdr3_aa: CASSMRLGDTQYF

clone_size: medium-sized
d_call: NA
v_call: TRBV11-3
j_call: TRBJ2-7
cdr3_nt: TGTGCCAGCAGCTTATCCCTAGCTTCTTACGAGCAGTACTTC
cdr3_aa: CASSLSLASYEQYF

clone_size: NA
d_call: NA
v_call: TRBV28
j_call: TRBJ1-1
cdr3_nt: TGTGCCAGCATCGGGGGGTTGAACACTGAAGCTTTCTTT
cdr3_aa: CASIGGLNTEAFF

clone_size: NA
d_call: NA
v_call: TRBV1
j_call: TRBJ2-7
cdr3_nt: TGCGCCAGCAGCCAAGGGAGCGGACACCACCCATCCTACGAGCAGTACTTC
cdr3_aa: CASSQGSGHHPSYEQYF

clone_size: few
d_call: NA
v_call: TRBV9
j_call: TRBJ1-2
cdr3_nt: TGTGCCAGCAGCGTAGGAACAGGGCCTAACTATGGCTACACCTTC
cdr3_aa: CASSVGTGPNYGYTF

clone_size: few
d_call: NA
v_call: TRBV9
j_call: TRBJ2-3
cdr3_nt: TGTGCCAGCCTTCACGACACAGATACGCAGTATTTT
cdr3_aa: CASLHDTDTQYF

clone_size: few
d_call: TRBD1
v_call: TRBV9
j_call: TRBJ2-6
cdr3_nt: TGTGCCAGCAGCGTTCAGGGGGCGTCCTCTGGGGCCAACGTCCTGACTTTC
cdr3_aa: CASSVQGASSGANVLTF

clone_size: NA
d_call: NA
v_call: TRBV29-1
j_call: TRBJ2-2
cdr3_nt: TGCAGCGTTCTGACTCTCGGCTCCGGGGAGCTGTTTTTT
cdr3_aa: CSVLTLGSGELFF